This TCR beta chain is drawn from a study of blood T cell repertoires in COVID-19. Study in general: Whether acute or convalescent, the COVID-19 samples came from the United States, Italy and Spain. T cells, B-cell-depleted T cells, or PBMCs supplied cDNA or gDNA.

As originally analysed: Counts of nucleated cells, estimated from reference gene primer amplification, were obtained. Sequencing used immunoSEQ multiplex PCR; TCRdb keeps in-frame clones, though not all of them. V and J calls plus clone size are reproduced from that table; the DNA served to infer D and trimming. Here the sample spans about 59,000 clones, around 79% being singletons. With V trimmed by 0 bases and J by 1 base, 3 bases remained unmatched. In germline, CDR1 is SGDLS, CDR2 YYNGEE. CDR3 size: 15 residues. The gene calls are TRBV9 and TRBJ2-7; 8 nucleotides agree with TRBD2. The TCR was taken from a woman in her forties or fifties with active or convalescent COVID-19. The source material was peripheral blood. For the CDR3, the DNA is TGTGCCAGCAGCGTAGGGGTAGCGGGATCCTACGAGCAGTACTTC. It is translated as CASSVGVAGSYEQYF.